The 32 T cell receptor beta chains below come from one sample, sequenced in a study of blood T cell repertoires in COVID-19. Produced via immunoSEQ multiplex PCR; TCRdb's table is partial and in-frame only. Of around 99,000 clones in the sample, roughly 84% are singletons; the top ten hold more than 4%. Specimen: peripheral blood. These receptors were taken from a human donor in a cohort sampled during active COVID-19.

The chain combines TRBV6-2 or TRBV6-3 with TRBJ2-3; 8 nucleotides line up with TRBD2. The CDR3 contains 15 residues. The V gene end was trimmed by 2 bases and the J gene end by 3 bases; junction bases not matched to a gene: 4. Germline loops: CDR1 MNHEY, CDR2 SVGEGT. CDR3 in amino acids: CASSYLREATDTQYF. The CDR3 nucleotides read TGTGCCAGCAGTTACCTGCGGGAGGCAACAGATACGCAGTATTTT.

V and J are TRBV5-4 and TRBJ2-3, with 15 bases lining up with TRBD2. This CDR3 is 18 amino acids long. J lost 5 bases, V lost 2 bases, and 9 bases had no gene match. Germline values: CDR1 SGHNT, CDR2 YYREEE (reference sequence). The CDR3 DNA follows: TGTGCCAGCAGCTTATTAAGGACTAGCGGGAGGGAAATAGATACGCAGTATTTT. Translated, it gives CASSLLRTSGREIDTQYF.

This clone came up a few times. This rearrangement joins TRBV28 to TRBJ1-5, with no clear D. Germline V lookup: CDR1 MDHEN, CDR2 SYDVKM. Deletions cut 2 bases from V and 7 bases from J, with 12 bases between. This CDR3 has 14 amino acids. DNA for the CDR3: TGTGCCAGCAGTTTACGCGGGATACGGCAGCCCCAGCATTTT. Translated, it gives CASSLRGIRQPQHF. The full variable domain, with the rest looked up from reference TRBV28 and TRBJ1-5, is DVKVTQSSRYLVKRTGEKVFLECVQDMDHENMFWYRQDPGLGLRLIYFSYDVKMKEKGDIPEGYSVSREKKERFSLILESASTNQTSMYLCASSLRGIRQPQHFGDGTRLSIL.

V and J are TRBV5-5 and TRBJ2-1; TRBD2 aligns across 12 bases. V shed 2 bases and J 9 bases; nucleotides not matched to a gene: 12. The CDR3 is made up of 17 amino acids. Looked up from germline, CDR1 is SGHKS and CDR2 is YYEKEE (reference sequence). CDR3 region: CASSFAFFTSGRPEQFF. The CDR3 bases are TGTGCCAGCAGCTTTGCCTTTTTTACTAGCGGGAGGCCTGAGCAGTTCTTC.

This chain links TRBV6-1 with TRBJ1-2, with no clear D. The CDR3 totals 12 residues. Trimming removed 3 bases at V and 3 bases at J, with 5 bases between. Looked up from germline, CDR1 is MNHNS and CDR2 is SASEGT. CDR3 coding DNA: TGTGCCAGCAGTGACACAGACTATGGCTACACCTTC. Translated: CASSDTDYGYTF.

As to this clone: Different DNA sequences within this sample yield the same CDR3. V gene TRBV11-2 combines with J gene TRBJ1-3, with 8 positions matching TRBD1. Unmatched junction bases numbered 3, after V lost 2 bases and J lost 3 bases. The germline CDR1 and CDR2 sequences are SGHAT and FQNNGV. This CDR3 is 15 amino acids long. Written as DNA, the CDR3 is TGTGCCAGCAGCTTACAGGGGGCCGGTGGAAACACCATATATTTT. This sequence encodes CASSLQGAGGNTIYF.

DNA for the CDR3: TGTGCCAGCACCCCTGGGACAGGGGCTGTCGGGGAGACCCAGTACTTC. Translating it yields CASTPGTGAVGETQYF. The chain carries TRBV9 and TRBJ2-5, with 10 bases fitting TRBD1. The V segment lost 6 bases and the J segment 5 bases; nucleotides outside the gene matches: 13. Germline V CDR1 and CDR2: SGDLS, YYNGEE. There are 16 residues in the CDR3.

This clone was seen a few times. The genes are TRBV4-3 and TRBJ2-3; 11 positions match TRBD2. This CDR3 has 17 amino acids. CDR1 is LGHNA and CDR2 is YSLEER in the germline V gene. The V gene end was trimmed by 0 bases and the J gene end by 5 bases; junction bases not matched to a gene: 7. The CDR3 nucleotides are TGCGCCAGCAGCCAAGAAACTAGCGGGAGCTGGGGAGATACGCAGTATTTT. As protein: CASSQETSGSWGDTQYF.

This clone was picked up a small number of times. The J gene is TRBJ2-4, the V gene TRBV9; 7 bases align to TRBD1. J gave up 5 bases and V 0 bases, and 8 bases lay outside the gene matches. Germline lookup yields CDR1 SGDLS and CDR2 YYNGEE. The CDR3 sequence is 16 residues long. CDR3 coding DNA: TGTGCCAGCAGCGTAGGCTCAGGGGGTAGTGAAAACATTCAGTACTTC. Its protein is CASSVGSGGSENIQYF.

The rearrangement joins TRBV20-1 to TRBJ2-5; the D is unclear. Trimming left V 5 bases short and J 5 bases short, with 9 bases between. CDR3 length equals 11 residues. Germline lookup yields CDR1 DFQATT and CDR2 SNEGSKA (reference sequence). The CDR3 sequence is CSAEELETQYF. The DNA for the CDR3 is TGCAGTGCTGAGGAGTTGGAGACCCAGTACTTC.

The chain combines TRBV30 with TRBJ1-5, with D tentatively TRBD1 (6 bases). V was trimmed by 3 bases and J by 7 bases, leaving 19 bases between them. The germline CDR1 and CDR2 sequences are GTSNPN and SVGIG (reference sequence). The CDR3 totals 15 residues. The CDR3 reads CAWSGKGQRTQPQHF. CDR3 nucleotide sequence: TGTGCCTGGAGCGGCAAAGGACAGAGGACCCAGCCCCAGCATTTT.

The chain is built from TRBV21-1 and TRBJ2-3; the table's D gene call, TRBD2, was not cross checked with the DNA. TRBV21-1 represents a pseudogene. The CDR3 consists of 16 residues. For the CDR3, the DNA is TGTGCCAGCAGCAAAGGCGGGGTCCGGGCCACAGATACGCAGTATTTT. Translation gives CASSKGGVRATDTQYF.

The rearrangement uses TRBV7-2 and TRBJ2-1; possibly TRBD2 for D (5 bases). This CDR3 has 15 residues. Trimming left V 3 bases short and J 0 bases short, with 9 bases between. CDR1 and CDR2 from the germline V gene are SGHTA and FQGNSA. This CDR3 is CASSFGVSSYNEQFF. CDR3 in DNA: TGTGCCAGCAGCTTCGGGGTCAGCTCCTACAATGAGCAGTTCTTC.

The CDR3 sequence: CAWSPLTGGDEKLFF. DNA of the CDR3: TGTGCCTGGAGTCCCCTCACAGGGGGAGATGAAAAACTGTTTTTT. This chain joins TRBV30 and TRBJ1-4; TRBD1 agrees at 8 bases. The J segment lost 6 bases and the V segment lost 2 bases, leaving 8 bases of the junction unmatched. The CDR3 spans 15 residues. CDR1 GTSNPN and CDR2 SVGIG come from the germline V gene (reference sequence). Full variable domain (remainder filled in from reference TRBV30 and TRBJ1-4): SQTIHQWPATLVQPVGSPLSLECTVEGTSNPNLYWYRQAAGRGLQLLFYSVGIGQISSEVPQNLSASRPQDRQFILSSKKLLLSDSGFYLCAWSPLTGGDEKLFFGSGTQLSVL.

The rearrangement joins TRBV11-1 to TRBJ1-1, with D hard to call. In germline, CDR1 is SGHAT, CDR2 FQDESV (reference sequence). Trimming shortened V by 5 bases and J by 0 bases, and 7 bases separated the two germline ends. This CDR3 region has 13 residues. DNA for the CDR3: TGTGCCAGCAGCCGTGAGATGAACACTGAAGCTTTCTTT. Protein: CASSREMNTEAFF.

The V and J genes are TRBV27 and TRBJ2-7, with D possibly TRBD2 on 6 matching bases. V gave up 5 bases and J gave up 3 bases, with 17 bases separating them. The CDR3 sequence is 15 residues long. Germline V gene lookup returns CDR1 MNHEY and CDR2 SMNVEV (reference sequence). The CDR3 DNA reads TGTGCCAGCAGTCCAGTTGGCGGGATGGACTACGAGCAGTACTTC. Translating it yields CASSPVGGMDYEQYF.

The chain carries TRBV7-3 and TRBJ2-3, with TRBD1 matching over 7 bases. Germline CDR1 is SGHTA and CDR2 is FQGTGA. The J segment lost 2 bases and the V segment lost 1 base, leaving 9 bases of the junction unmatched. CDR3 length equals 17 residues. The CDR3 DNA is TGTGCCAGCAGCTTAAGACCCCCGGGACAGAACACAGATACGCAGTATTTT. This sequence encodes CASSLRPPGQNTDTQYF.

J is TRBJ2-7 and V is TRBV2; D is unclear. The CDR3 contains 12 residues. Trimming stripped 4 bases from V and 9 bases from J, with 13 bases between. Germline V lookup: CDR1 SNHLY, CDR2 FYNNEI. The CDR3 protein is CASSAITKWQYF. The CDR3, as DNA: TGTGCCAGCAGTGCCATTACTAAATGGCAGTACTTC.

This clone was detected only a few times. The chain joins TRBV7-7 to TRBJ2-1; 14 bases line up with TRBD2. The CDR3 spans 17 residues. Per germline, CDR1 SSHAT and CDR2 FNYEAQ (reference sequence). V trimming: 5 bases; J trimming: 3 bases; junction bases outside the gene matches: 6. CDR3 DNA sequence: TGTGCCAGCAGCCAGGGACTAGCGGGAGCTGGCTACAATGAGCAGTTCTTC. Translating it yields CASSQGLAGAGYNEQFF.

The chain has TRBV2 and TRBJ2-7, with D perhaps TRBD1 (5 bases). Trimming cost V 4 bases and J 6 bases, with 19 bases left between them. Per germline, CDR1 SNHLY and CDR2 FYNNEI. There are 15 residues in the CDR3. The CDR3 is CASSVMVGVLGEQYF. The CDR3 bases are TGTGCCAGCAGTGTTATGGTAGGGGTATTGGGCGAGCAGTACTTC.

This clone was observed a few times. This rearrangement joins TRBV19 to TRBJ1-3; a possible D gene is TRBD1 (5 bases). The CDR3 is 15 amino acids. CDR1 LNHDA and CDR2 SQIVND come from the germline V gene (reference sequence). The V end was cut by 3 bases, the J end by 0 bases, with 9 bases between. CDR3 loop: CASSMGRPSGNTIYF. As DNA, the CDR3 is TGTGCCAGTAGTATGGGGCGCCCCTCTGGAAACACCATATATTTT.

V is TRBV20-1 and J is TRBJ2-1; tentative D call: TRBD2 (5 bases). V was clipped by 3 bases and J by 6 bases, with 15 bases between them. Germline CDR1 reads DFQATT; CDR2 reads SNEGSKA (reference sequence). The CDR3 contains 14 residues. The DNA of the CDR3 is TGCAGTGCTAGTTTGATCTCGGGATTCAATGAGCAGTTCTTC. It encodes CSASLISGFNEQFF.

The chain uses TRBV27 and TRBJ2-1; no reliable D call. Trimming shortened V by 2 bases and J by 10 bases, and 9 bases separated the two germline ends. The CDR3 sequence is 12 residues long. Germline CDR1 and CDR2: MNHEY and SMNVEV (reference sequence). The CDR3, as DNA: TGTGCCAGCAGTTTAAATGGGCAGGAGCAGTTCTTC. Its protein is CASSLNGQEQFF.

DNA for the CDR3: TGTGCCAGTAGTATTAGTCGAGGCGACGAGCAGTACGTC. Its translation is CASSISRGDEQYV. The V and J genes are TRBV19 and TRBJ2-7; D gene uncertain. Germline CDR1 and CDR2: LNHDA and SQIVND (reference sequence). The CDR3 consists of 13 residues. V was pared by 3 bases and J by 5 bases, with 11 bases between.

The chain uses TRBV27 and TRBJ2-7, with a weak D call TRBD1 (6 bases). This CDR3 is built from 13 residues. Germline CDR1 MNHEY, CDR2 SMNVEV (reference sequence). Trimming cost V 4 bases and J 4 bases, with 11 bases left between them. Written as DNA, the CDR3 is TGTGCCAGCAGTTATAAGAGGGGGTACGAGCAGTACGTC. It yields the protein CASSYKRGYEQYV.

The chain links TRBV10-3 to TRBJ1-2; 7 bases agree with TRBD1. The germline CDR1 and CDR2 sequences are ENHRY and SYGVKD. The CDR3 totals 13 residues. V gave up 10 bases and J gave up 7 bases; unmatched junction bases: 12. CDR3 bases: TGTGCCACCAGGACAGGATTTATACGTGGCTACACCTTC. Amino acid sequence: CATRTGFIRGYTF.

The chain combines TRBV6-2 or TRBV6-3 with TRBJ1-5; 8 nucleotides agree with TRBD1. V shed 2 bases, J shed 2 bases, and the junction held 5 bases outside the gene matches. From germline, CDR1 is MNHEY and CDR2 SVGEGT. The CDR3 is 16 amino acids. CDR3 nucleotides: TGTGCCAGCAGTTACCCGAGGGGACAGGGCAATCAGCCCCAGCATTTT. Translated: CASSYPRGQGNQPQHF.

This clone was detected only a few times. The chain carries TRBV18 and TRBJ2-3, with a tentative D call TRBD2 (5 bases). CDR1 KGHSH and CDR2 LQKENI come from the germline V gene. Trimming cost V 6 bases and J 4 bases, with 8 bases left between them. The CDR3 spans 12 residues. The CDR3 is CASSHGADTQYF. As DNA, the CDR3 is TGTGCCAGCTCCCACGGGGCAGATACGCAGTATTTT.

The CDR3 loop is CASSIGTGYGYTF. Here the CDR3 DNA reads TGTGCCAGTAGTATTGGGACAGGGTATGGCTACACCTTC. The chain carries TRBV19 and TRBJ1-2, with TRBD1 matching 9 bases. The CDR3 runs 13 residues. Germline values: CDR1 LNHDA, CDR2 SQIVND (reference sequence). V shed 3 bases, J shed 5 bases, and the junction held 1 base outside the gene matches.

V gene TRBV6-5 combines with J gene TRBJ2-1; 7 bases match TRBD1. V lost 10 bases and J lost 2; bases outside the gene matches: 8. Per germline, CDR1 MNHEY and CDR2 SVGAGI. The CDR3 has 14 residues. The CDR3 DNA reads as TGTGCCACCACGACAGGGAGCGCCTACAATGAGCAGTTCTTC. Translation: CATTTGSAYNEQFF.

J is TRBJ1-1 and V is TRBV21-1. TRBV21-1 is termed a pseudogene. The CDR3 is 15 amino acids. Written as DNA, the CDR3 is TGTGCCAGCATCCCCCCGCCGCGGGTGAACACTGAAGCTTTCTTT. It codes for CASIPPPRVNTEAFF.

The rearrangement uses TRBV15 and TRBJ2-5; 7 bases align to TRBD1. The CDR3 covers 14 residues. Trimming cost V 1 base and J 5 bases; bases outside gene matches: 4. CDR1 LNHNV and CDR2 YYDKDF come from the germline V gene (reference sequence). The CDR3 protein is CATSRGGGHETQYF. Written as DNA, the CDR3 is TGTGCCACCAGCAGAGGAGGGGGCCATGAGACCCAGTACTTC.